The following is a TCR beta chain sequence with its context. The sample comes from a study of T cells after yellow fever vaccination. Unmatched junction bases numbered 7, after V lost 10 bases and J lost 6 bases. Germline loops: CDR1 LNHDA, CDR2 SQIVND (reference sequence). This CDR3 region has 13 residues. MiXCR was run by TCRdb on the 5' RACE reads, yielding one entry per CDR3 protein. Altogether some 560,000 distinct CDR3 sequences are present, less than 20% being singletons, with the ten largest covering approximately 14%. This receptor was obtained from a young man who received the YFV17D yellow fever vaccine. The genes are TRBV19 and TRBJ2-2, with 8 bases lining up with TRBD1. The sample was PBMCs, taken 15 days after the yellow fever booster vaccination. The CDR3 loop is CATRTGLAGELFF. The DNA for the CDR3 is TGTGCCACCAGGACAGGGTTAGCCGGGGAGCTGTTTTTT.